The T cell receptor (beta chain) under discussion was sequenced for a study of blood T cell repertoires in COVID-19. Across the whole study: PBMCs, B-cell-depleted T cells, or T cells provided the cDNA or gDNA that made up the material.

The V segment lost 6 bases and the J segment 9 bases; nucleotides outside the gene matches: 12. Germline lookup yields CDR1 MNHEY and CDR2 SVGAGI. The length of the CDR3 is 15 residues. Categorization into cohorts depended on clinical history that participants reported. Authors' analysis steps: By means of reference gene primer amplification, nucleated cell counts were estimated. The method was immunoSEQ multiplex PCR; TCRdb's version includes in-frame clones alone and lacks a portion of them. The V and J calls and clone size are taken from that table; D and trimming were inferred from the DNA. The repertoire includes roughly 360,000 clones, 88% of them detected once, and about 0.89% sits in the top ten.

Sequencing was carried out using PBMCs or T cells enriched from blood (not recorded which). The chain carries TRBV6-5 and TRBJ1-5; 9 nucleotides align to TRBD1. The TCR originated in a young woman with acute COVID-19. The CDR3 region is CASSRDRDPSGPQHF. The CDR3 nucleotides read TGTGCCAGCAGCCGGGACAGGGACCCCTCGGGGCCCCAGCATTTT.